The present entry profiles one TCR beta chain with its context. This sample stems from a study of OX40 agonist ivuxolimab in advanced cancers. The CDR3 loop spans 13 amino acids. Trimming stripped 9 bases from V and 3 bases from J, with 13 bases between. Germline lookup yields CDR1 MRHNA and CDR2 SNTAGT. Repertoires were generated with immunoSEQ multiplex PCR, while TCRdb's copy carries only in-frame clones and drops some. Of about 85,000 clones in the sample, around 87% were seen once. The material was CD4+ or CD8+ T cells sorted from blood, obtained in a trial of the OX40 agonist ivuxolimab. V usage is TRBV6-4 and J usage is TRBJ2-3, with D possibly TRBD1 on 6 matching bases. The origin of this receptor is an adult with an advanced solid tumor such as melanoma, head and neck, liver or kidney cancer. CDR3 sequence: CASSGQGTDTQYF. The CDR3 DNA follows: TGTGCCAGTTCCGGGCAGGGGACAGATACGCAGTATTTT.